These T cell receptor beta chains were read from a single sample in a study of shared clonotypes between healthy human individuals. Method: immunoSEQ multiplex PCR; TCRdb's copy keeps in-frame clones and lacks some. The table records around 450,000 clones, about four fifths of them present only once. The sample comprised PBMCs. The receptor source for this set is a middle-aged woman in good health. Some clones in this sample may be carry-over from other donors' samples. Both conserved end residues are part of each CDR3. Size is omitted from some rows. Given values are once, few, many or a class for expanded clones.

>TRBJ2-7|14|TRBV7-2|.
CASRVGGDRDEQYF
>TRBJ2-1|12|TRBV6-5|.
CASSPPSTAQFF
>TRBJ2-7|14|TRBV28|.
CASRRLAETYEQYF
>TRBJ1-5|14|TRBV4-3|.
CASSQDRVGQPQHF
>TRBJ1-1|14|TRBV18|.
CASSPQGGNTEAFF
>TRBJ2-4|17|TRBV6-1|.
CASSDSLAGVAKNIQYF
>TRBJ2-1|14|TRBV10-2|.
CATVLAGGYNEQFF
>TRBJ2-7|14|TRBV10-3|once
CAISPTSRSYEQYF
>TRBJ2-5|14|TRBV10-3|few
CAISAGVEGETQYF
>TRBJ2-6|17|TRBV7-3|.
CASSLGGPNSGANVLTF
>TRBJ1-6|15|TRBV7-2|.
CASSGGPGSNSPLHF
>TRBJ2-7|13|TRBV30|.
CAWTRAGGHEQYF
>TRBJ2-5|14|TRBV9|.
CASSVGPGRETQYF
>TRBJ1-6|15|TRBV10-2|once
CASSESQGVGSPLHF
>TRBJ1-6|16|TRBV18|.
CASSPDRGPPRSPLHF
>TRBJ1-2|14|TRBV6-1|.
CASSRDRGDSGYTF
>TRBJ1-2|15|TRBV5-1|few
CASSLEGVTNYGYTF
>TRBJ2-1|16|TRBV5-1|.
CASSLGSDRGLNEQFF
>TRBJ1-1|12|TRBV7-9|.
CASSRTNPEAFF
>TRBJ2-5|16|TRBV4-1|.
CASSQPPGRGQETQYF
>TRBJ2-1|16|TRBV19|.
CASSPVQRLYFNEQFF
>TRBJ1-5|12|TRBV19|.
CASSTPNQPQHF
>TRBJ2-2|11|TRBV7-2|.
CASSRYGELFF
>TRBJ1-5|13|TRBV18|.
CASRQGLDQPQHF
>TRBJ2-1|13|TRBV7-6|.
CASSLNRANEQFF
>TRBJ2-7|16|TRBV6-1|.
CASSDRLAGALSEQYF
>TRBJ2-1|15|TRBV7-3|.
CASSPTASSYNEQFF
>.|15|TRBV29-1|.
CSVFTSGQGHYEQYF
>TRBJ1-2|16|TRBV18|.
CASSLTPGKTNYGYTF
>TRBJ2-2|16|TRBV7-2|.
CASSPRLEFRAGELFF
>TRBJ2-2|15|TRBV18|.
CASSPGSATDGELFF
>TRBJ2-5|15|TRBV7-3|.
CASSLTGTKGETQYF
>TRBJ2-1|13|TRBV7-3|.
CASSLDPINEQFF
>TRBJ1-1|11|TRBV7-9|.
CASSLAREAFF
>TRBJ2-2|14|TRBV10-2|.
CASRASGRAGELFF
>TRBJ2-2|13|TRBV19|.
CASSIGYTGELFF
>TRBJ2-1|17|TRBV11-2|.
CASSLDPRAYRGGEQFF
>TRBJ2-1|15|TRBV9|.
CASSVRDRDYNEQFF
>TRBJ2-1|14|TRBV29-1|few
CSVEGLAGEKRQFF
>TRBJ1-2|15|TRBV27|few
CASSKKTGRNYGYTF
>TRBJ1-6|16|TRBV10-2|once
CASSESSPGASSPLHF
>TRBJ2-5|14|TRBV5-6|.
CASSPYVQQETQYF
>TRBJ2-3|15|TRBV7-2|.
CASSFRPGLGDTQYF
>TRBJ2-7|15|TRBV7-9|.
CASSSRGREGREQYF
>TRBJ2-3|15|TRBV15|.
CATSIRAGESDTQYF
>TRBJ2-1|15|TRBV6-1|few
CASSWGQGRSNEQFF
>TRBJ2-1|12|TRBV9|few
CASSRLIGEQFF
>TRBJ2-2|15|TRBV25-1|.
CASHGTGGWIGELFF
>TRBJ1-2|13|TRBV4-1|few
CASSQGWGDGYTF